This T cell receptor (beta chain) is from a study of shared clonotypes between healthy human individuals. At the level of the study: Used for every donor were three CD4 naive, three CD4 memory, two CD8 naive and one CD8 memory plate. General study results and limits: Clonotype sharing among donors likely depends on sequencing depth. When naive CD4 clonotypes were compared across several donors, approximately 4.9% were shared.

CD8 cells classed as naive were CD45RO-negative and positively selected for CCR7, excluding terminally differentiated effector memory CD45RA+ cells. Deletions cut 2 bases from V and 0 bases from J, with 14 bases between. Per germline, CDR1 SNHLY and CDR2 FYNNEI. The CDR3 spans 16 residues. Assay: immunoSEQ multiplex PCR; the TCRdb copy retains only in-frame clones and omits some. Found here are around 610,000 clones, 95% to 96% of them singletons; the top ten hold less than 0.13%. With respect to this clone: Its specificity is not known.

The clonotype comes from a woman in her thirties in good health. Sequenced material: naive CD8+ T cells sorted from blood. V and J are TRBV2 and TRBJ2-7; D could derive from TRBD1 or TRBD2 (5 bases each). The CDR3 DNA reads as TGTGCCAGCAGTGAAAATTGGGACCTTAGCTCCTACGAGCAGTACTTC. This codes for CASSENWDLSSYEQYF.